The 27 T cell receptor beta chains below all came from one sample that was sequenced in a study of blood T cell repertoires in COVID-19 (TCRdb year 2020). Preparation of the library involved the immunoSEQ multiplex PCR assay. The immuneACCESS repertoire file appears here via TCRdb, limited to in-frame rearrangements. These files lack a portion of the clones; in checked studies, under half of the deficit traces to unresolved V genes, and the cause of the others is not known. A total of roughly 260,000 clones appear in this sample, roughly 80% of them only once. About 4% of the sample comes from the top ten. Sequences were obtained from peripheral blood. The source of these receptors is a woman aged 40-49 years with active or convalescent COVID-19.

The chain employs TRBV3-1 (or the pseudogene TRBV3-2) and TRBJ1-6, with TRBD1 identical over 7 bases. Trimming cost V 3 bases and J 9 bases; bases outside gene matches: 11. CDR1 is LGHDT, CDR2 YNNKEL, per germline (reference sequence). This CDR3 contains 16 residues. The CDR3 sequence is CASSQGATGAGSPLHF. The CDR3 DNA follows: TGTGCCAGCAGCCAGGGTGCTACAGGGGCCGGTTCACCCCTCCACTTT.

The chain uses TRBV16 and TRBJ2-2; TRBD2 agrees at 15 bases. The ends lost 6 bases at V and 6 bases at J; junction bases unmatched: 11. The V gene's germline CDR1 is KGHSY and CDR2 FQNENV. The CDR3 has 18 residues. DNA of the CDR3: TGTGCCAGCAGTCCGGGACTAGCGGGGGGCCCTCGATCCGGGGAGCTGTTTTTT. Residues: CASSPGLAGGPRSGELFF.

The chain recombines TRBV6-1 with TRBJ2-4; TRBD1 might be the D (7 bases). Germline V gene lookup returns CDR1 MNHNS and CDR2 SASEGT. V lost 4 bases to trimming and J lost 0 bases, with 13 bases between them. The CDR3 is made up of 16 amino acids. The DNA of the CDR3 is TGTGCCAGCAGTGTGGCGGGACAGCTAGCCAAAAACATTCAGTACTTC. Translating gives CASSVAGQLAKNIQYF.

This sequence joins TRBV7-2 and TRBJ1-1; D gene uncertain. CDR1 SGHTA and CDR2 FQGNSA come from the germline V gene. This CDR3 is 13 amino acids long. Trimming removed 3 bases at V and 4 bases at J, with 9 bases between. The CDR3 coding sequence is TGTGCCAGCAGCTTCTCGGTTCGCACTGAAGCTTTCTTT. Its translation: CASSFSVRTEAFF.

The chain has TRBV5-6 and TRBJ1-5, with a weak D call TRBD1 (5 bases). CDR1 SGHDT and CDR2 YYEEEE come from the germline V gene. V lost 4 bases and J 4 bases, leaving 9 bases between the germline ends. The CDR3 extends over 13 amino acids. The CDR3 DNA sequence: TGTGCCAGCAGCCCGGGGGGTAATCAGCCCCAGCATTTT. It yields the protein CASSPGGNQPQHF. The whole variable domain, filled in from reference TRBV5-6 and TRBJ1-5, reads DAGVTQSPTHLIKTRGQQVTLRCSPKSGHDTVSWYQQALGQGPQFIFQYYEEEERQRGNFPDRFSGHQFPNYSSELNVNALLLGDSALYLCASSPGGNQPQHFGDGTRLSIL.

V usage is TRBV6-4 and J usage is TRBJ1-2; no firm D call. The CDR3 has 15 amino acids. The V and J ends lost 2 bases and 2 bases respectively, with 12 bases between them. CDR1 MRHNA and CDR2 SNTAGT come from the germline V gene. CDR3 in amino acids: CASSDPSAGNYGYTF. CDR3 DNA: TGTGCCAGCAGTGACCCGTCGGCGGGGAACTATGGCTACACCTTC.

The genes are TRBV28 and TRBJ1-5; 8 nucleotides align to TRBD1. Trimming took 7 bases from V and 6 from J; bases not matched to a gene: 11. The CDR3 length is 15 residues. The V gene's germline CDR1 is MDHEN and CDR2 SYDVKM. The CDR3 DNA sequence: TGTGCCAGCATCCGGCGGCAGGGGGCAATTCAGCCCCAGCATTTT. Its protein product is CASIRRQGAIQPQHF.

This clone showed up just once. The gene calls are TRBV7-8 and TRBJ1-1, with D possibly being TRBD1 (6 bases). Trimming removed 3 bases at V and 4 bases at J, with 15 bases between. Germline loops: CDR1 SGHVS, CDR2 FQNEAQ. This CDR3 has 15 amino acids. The DNA for the CDR3 is TGTGCCAGCAGCTTTGGTGGTCAGGGGAGCACTGAAGCTTTCTTT. Its protein is CASSFGGQGSTEAFF. The whole variable domain, filled in from reference TRBV7-8 and TRBJ1-1, reads GAGVSQSPRYKVAKRGQDVALRCDPISGHVSLFWYQQALGQGPEFLTYFQNEAQLDKSGLPSDRFFAERPEGSVSTLKIQRTQQEDSAVYLCASSFGGQGSTEAFFGQGTRLTVV.

This clone appeared once. The chain uses TRBV7-3 and TRBJ2-1; 7 positions agree with TRBD1. The CDR3 sequence is 12 residues long. Germline V gives CDR1 SGHTA, CDR2 FQGTGA. V shed 6 bases and J 8 bases; nucleotides not matched to a gene: 4. The CDR3 loop is CASSRQGDEQFF. DNA of the CDR3: TGTGCCAGCAGTCGACAGGGCGATGAGCAGTTCTTC.

The chain couples TRBV27 to TRBJ2-1, with D uncertain. Trimming stripped 3 bases from V and 1 base from J, with 19 bases between. Germline CDR1 is MNHEY and CDR2 is SMNVEV (reference sequence). The CDR3 has 18 amino acids. CDR3 sequence reads: CASSFLLPRKGSYNEQFF. In DNA, the CDR3 is TGTGCCAGCAGTTTCCTCCTCCCGAGGAAAGGTTCCTACAATGAGCAGTTCTTC.

This clone has only one observation. The chain links TRBV5-1 to TRBJ1-2; D is unresolved. The V gene's germline CDR1 is SGHRS and CDR2 YFSETQ. Trimming removed 2 bases at V and 2 bases at J, with 10 bases between. The CDR3 is 14 amino acids. CDR3 protein: CASSLDSRNYGYTF. The CDR3 nucleotides read TGCGCCAGCAGCTTAGATTCGAGGAACTATGGCTACACCTTC.

The chain couples TRBV4-1 to TRBJ1-4; 9 bases are shared with TRBD1. Germline trimming cut 2 bases from V and 4 bases from J; bases unmatched to any gene: 2. Germline CDR1 is MGHRA and CDR2 is YSYEKL. The CDR3 sequence is 15 residues long. CDR3 bases: TGCGCCAGCAGCCAACTGGACAGGGGTAATGAAAAACTGTTTTTT. Protein: CASSQLDRGNEKLFF.

The chain carries TRBV4-1 and TRBJ2-3; the match to TRBD2 covers 10 bases. This CDR3 has 15 residues. Germline CDR1 MGHRA, CDR2 YSYEKL. V was clipped by 3 bases and J by 2 bases; unmatched bases: 2. The CDR3, as DNA: TGCGCCAGCAGCCAGCTAGCGGGGGTCACAGATACGCAGTATTTT. Its protein is CASSQLAGVTDTQYF.

The chain employs TRBV2 and TRBJ2-2; TRBD2 is a possible D gene (6 bases). The V end lost 1 base, the J end lost 6 bases, and 21 bases lay between the germline ends. The CDR3 has 18 residues. From germline, CDR1 is SNHLY and CDR2 FYNNEI. The CDR3: CASSEVGWYGRKAGELFF. The CDR3 DNA is TGTGCCAGCAGTGAAGTTGGTTGGTATGGGAGGAAAGCCGGGGAGCTGTTTTTT.

The V gene is TRBV29-1, the J gene TRBJ2-7, with TRBD1 matching 8 bases. CDR1 SQVTM and CDR2 ANQGSEA come from the germline V gene. The CDR3 is 14 residues long. Losses at the gene ends were 7 bases for V and 7 bases for J; bases not matched to a gene: 15. The CDR3 sequence: CSGADRGPDGEQYV. The DNA of the CDR3 is TGCAGCGGTGCCGACAGGGGCCCAGATGGGGAGCAGTACGTC.

In its sample, this clone was seen a few times. V and J are TRBV5-1 and TRBJ2-6; unclear D gene. There are 15 residues in the CDR3. CDR1 and CDR2 from the germline V gene are SGHRS and YFSETQ. V dropped 4 bases and J dropped 0 bases, with 8 bases sitting between them. The CDR3 loop reads CASSDAGSGANVLTF. The CDR3 DNA sequence: TGCGCCAGCAGCGATGCCGGCTCTGGGGCCAACGTCCTGACTTTC.

J is TRBJ1-2 and V is TRBV6-5, with D perhaps matching TRBD1 (6 bases). CDR3 length equals 14 residues. Trimming cost V 7 bases and J 4 bases, with 16 bases left between them. Germline values: CDR1 MNHEY, CDR2 SVGAGI. The CDR3 nucleotides read TGTGCCAGCAACGAGCGCTGGACAGCCTATGGCTACACCTTC. Protein sequence: CASNERWTAYGYTF.

This chain connects TRBV28 to TRBJ2-3, with 8 bases that match TRBD2. Germline V lookup: CDR1 MDHEN, CDR2 SYDVKM. With 5 bases clipped from V and 7 bases from J, the junction kept 17 bases outside the gene matches. The CDR3 spans 17 residues. CDR3 coding DNA: TGTGCCAGCAGTGCACCCAGAGCAGCGGGGGCGGGAAATACGCAGTATTTT. Amino acid sequence: CASSAPRAAGAGNTQYF.

The chain employs TRBV5-1 and TRBJ2-5; a weak D match, TRBD1 (5 bases). The germline V gene encodes CDR1 SGHRS and CDR2 YFSETQ. The CDR3 has 14 residues. V lost 0 bases and J lost 5, with 11 bases in between. The CDR3 coding sequence is TGCGCCAGCAGCTTGGGACAGATCTCTGAGACCCAGTACTTC. It codes for CASSLGQISETQYF.

DNA of the CDR3: TGTGCCAGCAGCTCCCCTTTTCGGGGTAAAGAGACCCAGTACTTC. It codes for CASSSPFRGKETQYF. The V call is TRBV7-2, the J call TRBJ2-5, with D perhaps TRBD2 (5 bases). V was trimmed by 4 bases and J by 3 bases, leaving 15 bases between them. Germline loops: CDR1 SGHTA, CDR2 FQGNSA. This CDR3 has 15 residues.

Regarding this clone: Other DNA sequences within the sample encode an identical CDR3. The genes are TRBV6-1 and TRBJ1-2; D remains ambiguous. This CDR3 is 14 amino acids long. Germline V gene lookup returns CDR1 MNHNS and CDR2 SASEGT. V was trimmed by 1 base and J by 0 bases, leaving 6 bases between them. The CDR3 loop is CASSEGPANYGYTF. The CDR3 DNA is TGTGCCAGCAGTGAAGGGCCAGCTAACTATGGCTACACCTTC.

The chain links TRBV27 to TRBJ2-7; D uncertain. V gave up 0 bases and J gave up 5 bases, with 17 bases separating them. Germline CDR1 is MNHEY and CDR2 is SMNVEV (reference sequence). CDR3 length: 16 residues. CDR3 nucleotide sequence: TGTGCCAGCAGTTTATCGTGGCAGGTTGCTCGAGACGAGCAGTACTTC. Translation gives CASSLSWQVARDEQYF.

The chain joins TRBV7-9 to TRBJ1-5, with D unresolved. The germline CDR1 and CDR2 sequences are SEHNR and FQNEAQ (reference sequence). V gave up 4 bases and J gave up 4 bases, with 17 bases separating them. The CDR3 runs to 16 residues. CDR3 nucleotides: TGTGCCAGCAGCTCTTCATACGGGTCTGGAAATCAGCCCCAGCATTTT. It is translated as CASSSSYGSGNQPQHF.

This clone was detected once. The rearrangement uses TRBV18 and TRBJ1-1; D is unresolved. Germline CDR1 and CDR2: KGHSH and LQKENI. V was cut by 0 bases and J by 6 bases, with 8 bases left in between. This CDR3 has 13 amino acids. The CDR3 bases are TGTGCCAGCTCACCACCGTCGGGTCCTGAAGCTTTCTTT. It translates to CASSPPSGPEAFF.

The chain uses TRBV6-5 and TRBJ1-6; 8 bases fit TRBD1. Germline assignment: CDR1 MNHEY and CDR2 SVGAGI. V was pared by 6 bases and J by 10 bases, with 8 bases of the junction left unmatched. This CDR3 spans 14 amino acids. The CDR3 protein is CASRESGGGSPLHF. The CDR3 DNA is TGTGCCAGCAGGGAGTCAGGGGGCGGGTCACCCCTCCACTTT.

V usage is TRBV6-2 or TRBV6-3 and J usage is TRBJ2-2, with 7 bases lining up with TRBD1. CDR3 size: 15 residues. CDR1 MNHEY and CDR2 SVGEGT come from the germline V gene. J gave up 2 bases and V 5 bases, and 5 bases lay outside the gene matches. Here the CDR3 DNA reads TGTGCCAGCAGTCCGGACAGGCTCAACACCGGGGAGCTGTTTTTT. Its translation is CASSPDRLNTGELFF.

The chain has TRBV4-1 and TRBJ1-2; D gene uncertain. The CDR3 runs to 14 residues. From germline, CDR1 is MGHRA and CDR2 YSYEKL. V was pared by 0 bases and J by 4 bases, with 9 bases between. CDR3 protein: CASSQETEFYGYTF. The DNA of the CDR3 is TGCGCCAGCAGCCAAGAAACAGAGTTCTATGGCTACACCTTC.